This T cell receptor (beta chain) was obtained from a study of CD8 T cells in Susac syndrome. Random hexamers served to reverse transcribe roughly 0.45 to 1 ug RNA. In TCRdb, the immunoSEQ multiplex PCR reads were re-called with MiXCR into one record per CDR3 protein. In the table there are a few hundred thousand distinct CDR3 sequences, 90% to 95% of which are singletons. Germline loops: CDR1 LGHNA, CDR2 YSLEER. After removal of 1 base from V and 5 bases from J, the junction contained 1 base not matched to a gene. The CDR3 runs to 14 residues. The chain has TRBV4-3 and TRBJ2-1, with 8 positions matching TRBD2. Sequenced: CD8+ T cells from PBMCs. The TCR comes from a human donor with multiple sclerosis. In nucleotides, the CDR3 is TGCGCCAGCAGCCAAGGGACTAGCAACAATGAGCAGTTCTTC. Translating gives CASSQGTSNNEQFF.